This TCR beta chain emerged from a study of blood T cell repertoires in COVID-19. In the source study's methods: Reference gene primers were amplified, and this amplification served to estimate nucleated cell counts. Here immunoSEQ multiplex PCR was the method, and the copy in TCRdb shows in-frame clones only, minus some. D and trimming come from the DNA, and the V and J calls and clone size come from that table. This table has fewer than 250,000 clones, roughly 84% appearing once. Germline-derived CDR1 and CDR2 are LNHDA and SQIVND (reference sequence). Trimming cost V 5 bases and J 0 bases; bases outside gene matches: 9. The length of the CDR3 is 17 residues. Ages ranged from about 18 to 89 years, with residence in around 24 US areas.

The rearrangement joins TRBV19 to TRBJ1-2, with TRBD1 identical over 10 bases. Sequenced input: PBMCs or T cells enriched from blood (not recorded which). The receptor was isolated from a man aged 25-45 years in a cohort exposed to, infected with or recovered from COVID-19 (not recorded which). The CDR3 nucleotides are TGTGCCAGTAGTCATAATTGGGACAGGGGTACTAACTATGGCTACACCTTC. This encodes CASSHNWDRGTNYGYTF.